Listed here are 24 T cell receptor beta chains from one sample, sequenced in a study of blood T cell repertoires in COVID-19. Profiling relied on immunoSEQ multiplex PCR, and the TCRdb table lists in-frame clones only, not all of them. The table includes some 74,000 clones, just over 90% detected once. The source material was peripheral blood. These receptors all come from a man aged 45-65 years with COVID-19, enrolled during active disease.

The chain is built from TRBV5-6 and TRBJ2-5; 7 bases align to TRBD2. Germline lookup yields CDR1 SGHDT and CDR2 YYEEEE. The CDR3 has 12 residues. CDR3 protein: CSSGRAQETQYF. CDR3 sequence (DNA): TGTTCCTCAGGGAGGGCCCAAGAGACCCAGTACTTC.

The chain has TRBV4-1 and TRBJ2-7; 7 nucleotides match TRBD1. In germline, CDR1 is MGHRA, CDR2 YSYEKL. This CDR3 is built from 12 residues. After removal of 5 bases from V and 7 bases from J, the junction contained 5 bases not matched to a gene. As DNA, the CDR3 is TGCGCCAGCAGCAAGACAGGGCTGGAGCAGTACTTC. Translated: CASSKTGLEQYF.

The chain employs TRBV6-5 and TRBJ1-1; D possibly corresponds to TRBD1 (6 bases). There are 16 residues in the CDR3. V dropped 4 bases and J dropped 0 bases, with 15 bases sitting between them. CDR1 is MNHEY and CDR2 is SVGAGI in the germline V gene. DNA of the CDR3: TGTGCCAGCAGTTCCGCCTCAGGGGTACTGAACACTGAAGCTTTCTTT. Translating it yields CASSSASGVLNTEAFF.

A single count supports this clone. For the CDR3, the DNA is TGTGCCAGCAGCAAAACAGGGGGCTGGGAGACCCAGTACTTC. This encodes CASSKTGGWETQYF. The rearrangement links TRBV7-7 to TRBJ2-5, with TRBD1 identical over 9 bases. The germline CDR1 and CDR2 sequences are SSHAT and FNYEAQ (reference sequence). This CDR3 is built from 14 residues. The V gene end was trimmed by 5 bases and the J gene end by 5 bases; junction bases not matched to a gene: 6.

This clone was counted only a few times. The chain is built from TRBV7-9 and TRBJ1-1; D gene uncertain. V lost 1 base, J lost 1 base, and 7 bases lay in between. Germline CDR1 reads SEHNR; CDR2 reads FQNEAQ (reference sequence). The CDR3 totals 14 residues. The CDR3 spells CASSLGRGNTEAFF. The CDR3 DNA sequence: TGTGCCAGCAGCTTAGGGAGAGGGAACACTGAAGCTTTCTTT.

The chain has TRBV4-1 and TRBJ2-6; TRBD1 is a possible D gene (6 bases). Germline V lookup: CDR1 MGHRA, CDR2 YSYEKL. CDR3 length: 17 amino acids. Trimming stripped 1 base from V and 3 bases from J, with 13 bases between. CDR3 in amino acids: CASSQVNSGVGANVLTF. The CDR3 DNA sequence: TGCGCCAGCAGCCAAGTCAACTCAGGGGTTGGGGCCAACGTCCTGACTTTC.

This rearrangement joins TRBV27 to TRBJ2-2, with 8 bases fitting TRBD1. V trimming: 10 bases; J trimming: 4 bases; junction bases outside the gene matches: 5. Looked up from germline, CDR1 is MNHEY and CDR2 is SMNVEV (reference sequence). The CDR3 runs 13 residues. The CDR3 coding sequence is TGTGCCACCAGGGGGCTCGGCACCGGGGAGCTGTTTTTT. Translating gives CATRGLGTGELFF.

The chain is built from TRBV4-1 and TRBJ1-1; no firm D call. Looked up from germline, CDR1 is MGHRA and CDR2 is YSYEKL. V was trimmed by 0 bases and J by 3 bases, leaving 11 bases between them. This CDR3 is 15 amino acids long. CDR3 DNA sequence: TGCGCCAGCAGCCAAGATGGAGGGTTATACACTGAAGCTTTCTTT. Its protein product is CASSQDGGLYTEAFF.

In this sample, this clone turned up once. This sequence joins TRBV6-5 and TRBJ2-5, with 9 nucleotides matching TRBD1. This CDR3 is 15 amino acids long. Germline V lookup: CDR1 MNHEY, CDR2 SVGAGI. The trim removed 7 bases at V and 5 bases at J, leaving 11 bases unmatched. The CDR3 DNA follows: TGTGCCAGCAAAGGGACAGGGAAAGGGCCTGAGACCCAGTACTTC. Amino acid sequence: CASKGTGKGPETQYF.

This sequence joins TRBV11-2 and TRBJ1-6; D perhaps matches TRBD1 (6 bases). The CDR3 length is 18 residues. Germline V gene sequence: CDR1 SGHAT, CDR2 FQNNGV. The ends were cut back, 5 bases at V and 2 bases at J, with 19 bases in the middle. CDR3 amino acids: CASSVSTIGTTYNSPLHF. Written as DNA, the CDR3 is TGTGCCAGCAGCGTATCCACAATTGGGACAACCTATAATTCACCCCTCCACTTT.

V gene TRBV19 combines with J gene TRBJ2-3; D might be TRBD2 (7 bases). The V and J ends lost 7 bases and 5 bases respectively, with 16 bases between them. Germline CDR1 is LNHDA and CDR2 is SQIVND (reference sequence). The CDR3 runs 14 residues. CDR3 loop: CASTPRGAVDTQYF. The CDR3, as DNA: TGTGCCAGTACCCCTCGGGGGGCTGTAGATACGCAGTATTTT.

The V gene is TRBV6-5, the J gene TRBJ1-2, with 9 bases matching TRBD1. Looked up from germline, CDR1 is MNHEY and CDR2 is SVGAGI. The junction had 8 bases not matched to a gene; V was cut back by 6 bases and J by 6 bases. The CDR3 has 14 amino acids. In nucleotides, the CDR3 is TGTGCCAGCAGAACCGGGACAGGGTCGGATGGCTACACCTTC. It translates to CASRTGTGSDGYTF.

This clone was recorded once. The V call is TRBV18, the J call TRBJ2-2, with 7 bases matching TRBD1. Germline lookup yields CDR1 KGHSH and CDR2 LQKENI. With 2 bases clipped from V and 3 bases from J, the junction kept 3 bases outside the gene matches. This CDR3 has 15 amino acids. The CDR3 DNA reads TGTGCCAGCTCACCAGAGGGGGCGGACACCGGGGAGCTGTTTTTT. It yields the protein CASSPEGADTGELFF.

The rearrangement uses TRBV6-5 and TRBJ2-5, with D maybe TRBD1 (5 bases). The CDR3 extends over 14 amino acids. Trimming stripped 5 bases from V and 4 bases from J, with 14 bases between. Germline V gene data show CDR1 as MNHEY and CDR2 as SVGAGI. For the CDR3, the DNA is TGTGCCAGCAGTCCAGGCCCCAGGGTAGAGACCCAGTACTTC. Encoded protein: CASSPGPRVETQYF.

The rearrangement joins TRBV12-3 or TRBV12-4 to TRBJ1-6; TRBD1 agrees at 8 bases. The CDR3 contains 13 residues. Trimming removed 8 bases from V and 9 bases from J; junction bases left unmatched: 6. CDR3 residues: CASGEQGVSPLHF. As DNA, the CDR3 is TGTGCCAGCGGCGAACAGGGGGTTTCACCCCTCCACTTT.

The chain uses TRBV19 and TRBJ2-4; D gene uncertain. V dropped 2 bases and J dropped 5 bases, with 13 bases sitting between them. CDR1 is LNHDA, CDR2 SQIVND, per germline (reference sequence). The CDR3 consists of 15 residues. The CDR3 DNA sequence: TGTGCCAGTAGTATACGCGGAGTAGGTCAAAACATTCAGTACTTC. As protein: CASSIRGVGQNIQYF. Filled out from reference TRBV19 and TRBJ2-4, the complete variable domain reads DGGITQSPKYLFRKEGQNVTLSCEQNLNHDAMYWYRQDPGQGLRLIYYSQIVNDFQKGDIAEGYSVSREKKESFPLTVTSAQKNPTAFYLCASSIRGVGQNIQYFGAGTRLSVL.

This chain joins TRBV4-2 and TRBJ2-3; a possible D gene is TRBD1 (6 bases). The CDR3 extends over 15 amino acids. CDR1 is LGHNA, CDR2 YNFKEQ, per germline. Trimming took 2 bases from V and 5 from J, leaving 14 bases between them. The CDR3 sequence: CASSQQGQPGDTQYF. CDR3 nucleotide sequence: TGTGCCAGCAGCCAACAAGGACAGCCGGGAGATACGCAGTATTTT.

The rearrangement links TRBV5-1 to TRBJ2-1; TRBD2 aligns across 7 bases. CDR1 is SGHRS and CDR2 is YFSETQ in the germline V gene. Trimming removed 4 bases from V and 4 bases from J; junction bases left unmatched: 2. The CDR3 has 13 residues. The CDR3 loop reads CASSQAGYNEQFF. The CDR3 region has the DNA TGCGCCAGCAGCCAAGCGGGGTACAATGAGCAGTTCTTC.

The rearrangement links TRBV5-4 to TRBJ2-3; D is undetermined. The CDR3 contains 14 residues. Trimming cost V 0 bases and J 1 base, with 6 bases left between them. Germline V gives CDR1 SGHNT, CDR2 YYREEE (reference sequence). CDR3 sequence (DNA): TGTGCCAGCAGCTTGGATCTCCGCACAGATACGCAGTATTTT. Residues: CASSLDLRTDTQYF.

This chain uses TRBV9 with TRBJ2-1; maybe TRBD2 (6 bases). Germline V gene data show CDR1 as SGDLS and CDR2 as YYNGEE. V lost 3 bases and J 1 base, leaving 8 bases between the germline ends. The CDR3 runs to 14 residues. Written as DNA, the CDR3 is TGTGCCAGCAGCGCCGGGACTTCCTACAATGAGCAGTTCTTC. Translation gives CASSAGTSYNEQFF.

This clone turned up a few times. The gene calls are TRBV7-9 and TRBJ1-2; D gene uncertain. Germline V CDR1 and CDR2: SEHNR, FQNEAQ (reference sequence). CDR3 size: 11 residues. Trimming cost V 5 bases and J 5 bases, with 6 bases left between them. The CDR3 nucleotides read TGTGCCAGCAGCCCCCCTTATGGCTACACCTTC. It yields the protein CASSPPYGYTF. The entire variable domain, with the rest obtained from reference TRBV7-9 and TRBJ1-2, is as follows: DTGVSQNPRHKITKRGQNVTFRCDPISEHNRLYWYRQTLGQGPEFLTYFQNEAQLEKSRLLSDRFSAERPKGSFSTLEIQRTEQGDSAMYLCASSPPYGYTFGSGTRLTVV.

V and J are TRBV7-3 and TRBJ2-1; 8 bases align to TRBD2. The V and J ends lost 5 bases and 6 bases, in that order; junction bases with no gene match: 9. Germline CDR1 and CDR2: SGHTA and FQGTGA. There are 15 residues in the CDR3. The CDR3 protein is CASSPGLGLINEQFF. CDR3 coding DNA: TGTGCCAGCAGCCCGGGACTAGGATTAATCAATGAGCAGTTCTTC.

The genes are TRBV11-2 and TRBJ2-3; 8 bases line up with TRBD2. The CDR3 is 15 residues long. V trimming: 6 bases; J trimming: 3 bases; junction bases outside the gene matches: 8. CDR1 and CDR2 (germline): SGHAT, FQNNGV. CDR3 nucleotides: TGTGCCAGCAGAATGTCTGGGACTAGAACAGATACGCAGTATTTT. Translated, it gives CASRMSGTRTDTQYF.

The genes are TRBV27 and TRBJ2-5; 8 bases match TRBD2. V lost 6 bases and J lost 2; bases outside the gene matches: 5. CDR3 size: 14 residues. Germline CDR1 MNHEY, CDR2 SMNVEV (reference sequence). CDR3 nucleotide sequence: TGTGCCAGCAGGGCTAGCGGGCGGCAAGAGACCCAGTACTTC. It is translated as CASRASGRQETQYF.